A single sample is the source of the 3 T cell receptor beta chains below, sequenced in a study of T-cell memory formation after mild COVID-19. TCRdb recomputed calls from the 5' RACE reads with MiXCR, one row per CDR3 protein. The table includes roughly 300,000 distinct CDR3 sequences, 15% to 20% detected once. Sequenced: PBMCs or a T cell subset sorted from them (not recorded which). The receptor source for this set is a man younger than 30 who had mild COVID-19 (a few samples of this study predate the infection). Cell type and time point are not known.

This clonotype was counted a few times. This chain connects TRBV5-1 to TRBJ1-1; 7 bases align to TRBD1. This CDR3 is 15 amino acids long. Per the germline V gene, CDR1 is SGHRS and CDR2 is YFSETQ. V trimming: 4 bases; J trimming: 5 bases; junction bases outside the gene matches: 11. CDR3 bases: TGCGCCAGCAGCCCTAAGGCGCAGGGGGGGACTGAAGCTTTCTTT. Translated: CASSPKAQGGTEAFF.

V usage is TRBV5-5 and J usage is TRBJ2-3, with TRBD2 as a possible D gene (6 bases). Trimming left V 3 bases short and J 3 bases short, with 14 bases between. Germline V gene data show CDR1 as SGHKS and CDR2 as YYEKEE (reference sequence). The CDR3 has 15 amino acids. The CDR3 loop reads CASSWMGLRTDTQYF. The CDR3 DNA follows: TGTGCCAGCAGCTGGATGGGACTGAGAACAGATACGCAGTATTTT.

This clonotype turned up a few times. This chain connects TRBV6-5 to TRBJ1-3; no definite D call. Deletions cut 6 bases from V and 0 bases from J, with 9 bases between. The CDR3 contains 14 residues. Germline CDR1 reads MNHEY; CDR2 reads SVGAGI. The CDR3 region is CASSGGTSGNTIYF. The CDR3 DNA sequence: TGTGCCAGCAGCGGAGGAACCTCTGGAAACACCATATATTTT.